This T cell receptor beta chain was recovered during a study of neurological immune-mediated disorders. TCRdb ran MiXCR on the 5' RACE reads and lists one entry per CDR3 protein. There are tens of thousands of distinct CDR3 sequences in the sample; 11% occur only once, and 3.5% to 4% lies in the top ten. The CDR3 totals 14 residues. Germline assignment: CDR1 SGHRS and CDR2 YFSETQ. In regard to this clonotype: A much bigger clone sits one base away, suggesting this may be a read error.

Specimen: CD4+ T cells from blood. This chain links TRBV5-1 with TRBJ2-1; TRBD1 aligns across 8 bases. The source of this sequence is a woman aged 25 to 45 with HTLV-1-associated myelopathy (HAM/TSP). Here the CDR3 reads CDSSLLTGGNEQFF. In DNA, the CDR3 is TGCGACAGCAGCTTACTAACAGGGGGCAATGAGCAGTTCTTC.